What follows are 21 T cell receptor beta chains derived from one specimen sequenced in a study of T-cell reconstitution after alpha-beta-depleted transplantation in children. During its preparation, the TCRbeta library received unique molecular identifiers. TCRdb analysed the PCR reads with MiXCR anew, one entry per CDR3 protein. The data show around 960,000 distinct CDR3 sequences, 25% to 35% seen once. Sequencing was performed on PBMCs, mostly from graft donor cells, taken 360 days after TCRalphabeta/CD19-depleted stem cell transplant. Receptor source: a boy under two years old who had a stem cell transplant for SCID, so the T cells may come from the graft donor.

V and J are TRBV20-1 and TRBJ2-3, with 14 bases aligning to TRBD2. This CDR3 spans 17 amino acids. J gave up 1 base and V 0 bases, and 3 bases lay outside the gene matches. The germline gives CDR1 DFQATT, CDR2 SNEGSKA (reference sequence). The CDR3 region is CSARDMGLAGGTDTQYF. The CDR3 bases are TGCAGTGCTAGAGATATGGGACTAGCGGGGGGCACAGATACGCAGTATTTT.

This clonotype turned up a few times. The chain has TRBV7-2 and TRBJ2-7; 10 bases agree with TRBD2. The CDR3 consists of 14 residues. Losses at the gene ends were 11 bases for V and 7 bases for J; bases not matched to a gene: 14. The V gene's germline CDR1 is SGHTA and CDR2 FQGNSA. Here the CDR3 DNA reads TGTGCCGTAATGCCTCTAGCGGGGGTGAGAGAGCAGTACTTC. It specifies CAVMPLAGVREQYF.

J is TRBJ2-7 and V is TRBV20-1; TRBD2 aligns across 9 bases. The length of the CDR3 is 14 residues. Germline V lookup: CDR1 DFQATT, CDR2 SNEGSKA (reference sequence). J gave up 7 bases and V 3 bases, and 10 bases lay outside the gene matches. CDR3 coding DNA: TGCAGTGCTAGCTGGCGGGGGGGCAGTTGGGAGCAGTACTTC. Translated, it gives CSASWRGGSWEQYF.

The V gene is TRBV7-9, the J gene TRBJ1-2; D perhaps matches TRBD1 (5 bases). The CDR3 loop spans 16 amino acids. Germline loops: CDR1 SEHNR, CDR2 FQNEAQ (reference sequence). Trimming stripped 5 bases from V and 2 bases from J, with 18 bases between. CDR3 sequence (DNA): TGTGCCAGCAGCGCACACCTAGGGGAACGGAACTATGGCTACACCTTC. It is translated as CASSAHLGERNYGYTF.

The V call is TRBV7-9, the J call TRBJ2-6, with D perhaps being TRBD1 or TRBD2 (6 bases each). The CDR3 contains 16 residues. Germline CDR1 is SEHNR and CDR2 is FQNEAQ (reference sequence). The germline V and J ends were trimmed by 5 bases and 1 base, with 12 bases remaining between them. The CDR3 reads CASSPEGGSGANVLTF. The CDR3 region has the DNA TGTGCCAGCAGCCCCGAGGGGGGATCTGGGGCCAACGTCCTGACTTTC.

This rearrangement joins TRBV30 to TRBJ2-7, with D maybe TRBD2 (5 bases). Germline CDR1 GTSNPN, CDR2 SVGIG (reference sequence). This CDR3 contains 13 residues. V gave up 2 bases and J gave up 0 bases, with 8 bases separating them. DNA of the CDR3: TGTGCCTGGAGTCGAGGGTTCTCCTACGAGCAGTACTTC. The encoded protein is CAWSRGFSYEQYF.

The chain joins TRBV24-1 to TRBJ2-7, with D possibly being TRBD2 (7 bases). Between the trimmed V and J ends, which lost 8 bases and 3 bases, there was a span of 16 bases. This CDR3 is built from 14 residues. Germline V gives CDR1 KGHDR, CDR2 SFDVKD. The CDR3 spells CATNSGGLNYEQYF. The DNA for the CDR3 is TGTGCCACCAATTCGGGGGGCTTAAACTACGAGCAGTACTTC.

CDR3: CASSFAGGAGYNEQFF. For the CDR3, the DNA is TGCGCCAGCAGCTTTGCGGGGGGCGCGGGCTACAATGAGCAGTTCTTC. The rearrangement uses TRBV5-1 and TRBJ2-1; 8 bases map to TRBD2. Germline V CDR1 and CDR2: SGHRS, YFSETQ. V trimming: 2 bases; J trimming: 3 bases; junction bases outside the gene matches: 7. The CDR3 contains 16 residues.

The chain uses TRBV7-9 and TRBJ2-7; no clear D gene. Germline CDR1 and CDR2: SEHNR and FQNEAQ (reference sequence). The CDR3 has 15 residues. V lost 0 bases and J 0 bases, leaving 9 bases between the germline ends. CDR3 DNA sequence: TGTGCCAGCAGCTTAGCGGTCTTCTCCTCCTACGAGCAGTACTTC. This sequence encodes CASSLAVFSSYEQYF.

Of note for this clonotype: A junction boundary mismatches the germline segment, possibly from a read error. V usage is TRBV5-1 and J usage is TRBJ1-1; D not certain. The CDR3 length is 12 residues. Germline-derived CDR1 and CDR2 are SGHRS and YFSETQ. CDR3 sequence: CASSPWGTEAFF. The CDR3 nucleotides read TGTGCCAGCAGCCCTTGGGGCACTGAAGCTTTCTTT.

This clonotype turned up a few times. V gene TRBV5-6 combines with J gene TRBJ1-2, with TRBD1 identical over 8 bases. The CDR3 contains 13 residues. CDR1 SGHDT and CDR2 YYEEEE come from the germline V gene. Trimming cost V 7 bases and J 0 bases; bases outside gene matches: 2. In nucleotides, the CDR3 is TGTGCCAGCTTGGACAGGGCTAACTATGGCTACACCTTC. Translation gives CASLDRANYGYTF.

This clonotype has more than one count but fewer than ten. CDR3 in amino acids: CASSPGEDWTQYF. The CDR3 nucleotides read TGCGCCAGCAGCCCCGGGGAGGATTGGACCCAGTACTTC. The rearrangement joins TRBV5-1 to TRBJ2-5; D perhaps matches TRBD2 (6 bases). CDR1 and CDR2 (germline): SGHRS, YFSETQ. V was clipped by 4 bases and J by 7 bases, with 14 bases between them. The CDR3 is 13 amino acids.

V gene TRBV5-5 combines with J gene TRBJ2-7, with D possibly matching TRBD2 (5 bases). CDR3 length equals 12 residues. Per the germline V gene, CDR1 is SGHKS and CDR2 is YYEKEE (reference sequence). V was cut by 2 bases and J by 12 bases, with 15 bases left in between. CDR3 coding DNA: TGTGCCAGCAGCTTTCGGGGAGCTCGACCGTACTTC. This codes for CASSFRGARPYF.

The chain couples TRBV6-2 or TRBV6-3 to TRBJ2-4; perhaps D is TRBD1 or TRBD2 (6 bases each). The V and J ends lost 5 bases and 9 bases respectively, with 20 bases between them. The CDR3 runs to 15 residues. Germline lookup yields CDR1 MNHEY and CDR2 SVGEGT. The CDR3 loop reads CASSGGGSPAGIQYF. The CDR3 DNA follows: TGTGCCAGCAGTGGAGGGGGGTCCCCCGCGGGCATTCAGTACTTC.

The V call is TRBV20-1, the J call TRBJ2-5; TRBD2 matches at 8 bases. Per germline, CDR1 DFQATT and CDR2 SNEGSKA (reference sequence). The V segment lost 1 base and the J segment 3 bases; nucleotides outside the gene matches: 7. The CDR3 runs 15 residues. The CDR3: CSARAPGRGEETQYF. In nucleotides, the CDR3 is TGCAGTGCTAGAGCCCCCGGGAGGGGAGAAGAGACCCAGTACTTC.

The chain recombines TRBV7-9 with TRBJ2-3; a weak D match, TRBD2 (6 bases). Germline V gives CDR1 SEHNR, CDR2 FQNEAQ (reference sequence). There are 17 residues in the CDR3. Trimming removed 3 bases from V and 3 bases from J, with 19 bases in between. Written as DNA, the CDR3 is TGTGCCAGCAGCTTTGCGGCCTTAGGGACTGCTACAGATACGCAGTATTTT. Translated, it gives CASSFAALGTATDTQYF. The full variable domain, with the rest looked up from reference TRBV7-9 and TRBJ2-3, is DTGVSQNPRHKITKRGQNVTFRCDPISEHNRLYWYRQTLGQGPEFLTYFQNEAQLEKSRLLSDRFSAERPKGSFSTLEIQRTEQGDSAMYLCASSFAALGTATDTQYFGPGTRLTVL.

The chain couples TRBV7-2 to TRBJ2-1, with D possibly being TRBD2 (7 bases). The V end was cut by 3 bases, the J end by 10 bases, with 19 bases between. CDR1 and CDR2 from the germline V gene are SGHTA and FQGNSA. The CDR3 is 15 residues long. CDR3 region: CASSFVSGGGLEQFF. The CDR3 bases are TGTGCCAGCAGCTTCGTGTCCGGCGGGGGCCTGGAGCAGTTCTTC.

The gene calls are TRBV15 and TRBJ1-1; D uncertain. The V end was cut by 5 bases, the J end by 9 bases, with 16 bases between. The germline V gene encodes CDR1 LNHNV and CDR2 YYDKDF (reference sequence). The CDR3 spans 13 residues. CDR3 coding DNA: TGTGCCACCAGCCGAGGACGGCTGACCCAAGCTTTCTTT. Protein sequence: CATSRGRLTQAFF.

This clonotype came up a few times. The rearrangement joins TRBV12-3 or TRBV12-4 to TRBJ2-7, with D uncertain. V was clipped by 2 bases and J by 1 base, with 6 bases between them. The CDR3 loop spans 13 amino acids. In nucleotides, the CDR3 is TGTGCCAGCAGTTTACACGAGTCCTACGAGCAGTACTTC. Encoded protein: CASSLHESYEQYF.

The rearrangement uses TRBV4-1 and TRBJ2-1; tentative D call: TRBD1 (6 bases). The CDR3 runs 17 residues. Deletions cut 1 base from V and 3 bases from J, with 16 bases between. The germline V gene encodes CDR1 MGHRA and CDR2 YSYEKL. The CDR3 DNA reads as TGCGCCAGCAGCCAAGGAGGGGCCAGGGGCCGCTACAATGAGCAGTTCTTC. As protein: CASSQGGARGRYNEQFF.

The rearrangement links TRBV27 to TRBJ2-7; maybe TRBD2 (5 bases). Per germline, CDR1 MNHEY and CDR2 SMNVEV (reference sequence). V was pared by 6 bases and J by 2 bases, with 11 bases between. The CDR3 is 13 amino acids. This CDR3 reads CASSYGVAYEQYF. CDR3 nucleotide sequence: TGTGCCAGCAGCTACGGGGTGGCCTACGAGCAGTACTTC.